These T cell receptor beta chains were read from a single sample in a study of cytomegalovirus exposure and HLA in healthy donors. The assay was immunoSEQ multiplex PCR, and TCRdb's table has in-frame clones only and misses some. The sample consists of about 220,000 clones, roughly 84% of them appearing once. The sequencing input was PBMCs. The receptors originated from a woman aged 25 to 39 in good health and CMV-seropositive. CDR3s leave out the opening cysteine and the closing phenylalanine or tryptophan.

v_gene	j_gene	CDR3aa
TRBV14	TRBJ2-7	ASSESQDSQSYEQY
TRBV5-1	TRBJ2-1	ASSHRNLEQF
TRBV7-2	TRBJ1-2	ATWGRYGYT
TRBV7-2	TRBJ2-5	ASSLSSNERGETQY
TRBV9	TRBJ2-1	ASGQGVNAYNEQF
TRBV4-2	TRBJ2-5	ASTPGLYQETQY
TRBV28	TRBJ2-7	ASSSGPLYEQY
TRBV6-6	TRBJ2-1	ASSKLTGDSYNEQF
TRBV30	TRBJ1-4	AWRRSPSDEKLF
TRBV14	TRBJ2-1	ASSHRLAGVYGEQF
TRBV11-2	TRBJ2-1	ASSLGNEQF
TRBV30	TRBJ2-1	AWSKGGSRIEQF
TRBV6-5	TRBJ2-7	ASSFRPKSYDEQY
TRBV2	TRBJ1-3	ASSGSDRTGNTIY
TRBV7-3	TRBJ1-1	ASSFWGYTEAF
TRBV20-1	TRBJ2-3	SATSTDTQY
TRBV11-2	TRBJ2-7	ASSLAGLADSYEQY
TRBV6-5	TRBJ1-1	ASSFRDPGQNTEAF
TRBV6-5	TRBJ2-2	ASSNSGNTGELF
TRBV18	TRBJ1-2	ASSPPDFYGYT
TRBV4-1	TRBJ1-2	ASSQVQGAYGYT
TRBV9	TRBJ2-7	ASSPRTGRSYEQY
TRBV7-6	TRBJ2-3	ASSLGYTDTQY
TRBV13	TRBJ2-1	ASSVRGNEQF
TRBV2	TRBJ2-1	ASRQDTSSYNEQF
TRBV2	TRBJ2-1	ASSELGQPF
TRBV10-3	TRBJ1-1	AIHDRGTTEAF
TRBV5-6	TRBJ1-2	ASSFRQLHGYT
TRBV6-4	TRBJ2-1	ASSEAAGTYNEQF
TRBV5-1	TRBJ2-7	ASSSDNSYEQY
TRBV5-1	TRBJ2-7	ASSTQGYEQY
TRBV18	TRBJ1-3	ASSRGQGANTIY
TRBV30	TRBJ1-1	AWRENLAGTGVTEAF
TRBV2	TRBJ1-2	ASTIKSQGKYYGYT
TRBV27	TRBJ2-7	ASSLSGTGSFYEQY
TRBV29-1	TRBJ2-1	SADQGGYNEQF
TRBV19	TRBJ2-7	ASSIFLSLTYEQY
TRBV30	TRBJ1-2	AWSPGTGMDYGYT
TRBV9	TRBJ2-1	ASSAPGRPYNEQF
TRBV27	TRBJ2-5	ASSNFGTQY
TRBV6-6	TRBJ1-4	ASRAGTTNEKLF
TRBV6-5	TRBJ2-3	ASSSGGYTDTQY
TRBV11-2	TRBJ1-2	ASRPIGVAYGYT
TRBV19	TRBJ2-7	ASSVQLAGAYEQY
TRBV4-3	TRBJ2-3	ASSQELGLAGGISTDTQY
TRBV12-5	TRBJ2-1	ASGLGGRVEQF
TRBV5-1	TRBJ1-2	ASSSTGHGYT
TRBV27	TRBJ2-3	ASSLAGQEAQY
TRBV27	TRBJ1-1	ASSLSRGRVAEAF
TRBV27	TRBJ2-1	ASSSQGFNEQF
TRBV5-1	TRBJ2-1	ASSLVGRGYNEQF
TRBV7-8	TRBJ2-1	ASSLGWDPEVNEQF